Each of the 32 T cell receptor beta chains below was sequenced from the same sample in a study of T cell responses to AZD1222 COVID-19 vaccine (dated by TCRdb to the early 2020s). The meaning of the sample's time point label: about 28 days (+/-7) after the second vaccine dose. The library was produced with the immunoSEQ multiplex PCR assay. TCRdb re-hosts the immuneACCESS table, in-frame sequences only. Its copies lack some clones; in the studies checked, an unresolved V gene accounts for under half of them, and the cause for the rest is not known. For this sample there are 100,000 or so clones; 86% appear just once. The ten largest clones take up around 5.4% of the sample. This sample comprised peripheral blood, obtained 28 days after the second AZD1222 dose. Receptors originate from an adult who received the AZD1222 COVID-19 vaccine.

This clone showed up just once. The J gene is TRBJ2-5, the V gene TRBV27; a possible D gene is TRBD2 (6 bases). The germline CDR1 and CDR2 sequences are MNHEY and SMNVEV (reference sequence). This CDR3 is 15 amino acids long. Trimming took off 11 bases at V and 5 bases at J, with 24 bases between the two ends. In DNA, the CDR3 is TGTGCCCTACCGGGTGTTGTCAACCGGGGGGAGACCCAGTACTTC. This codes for CALPGVVNRGETQYF.

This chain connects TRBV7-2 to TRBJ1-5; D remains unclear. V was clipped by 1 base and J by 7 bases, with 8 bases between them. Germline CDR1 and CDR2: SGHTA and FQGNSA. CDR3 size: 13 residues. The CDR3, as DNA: TGTGCCAGCAGCTTAGGGTCGTCCCAGCCCCAGCATTTT. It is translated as CASSLGSSQPQHF.

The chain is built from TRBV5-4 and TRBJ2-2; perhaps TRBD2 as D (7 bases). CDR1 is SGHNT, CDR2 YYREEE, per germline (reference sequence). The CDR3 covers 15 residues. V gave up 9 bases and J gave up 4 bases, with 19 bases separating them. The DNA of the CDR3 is TGTGCCACCCATAGAGGGGGGGATGGCACCGGGGAGCTGTTTTTT. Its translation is CATHRGGDGTGELFF.

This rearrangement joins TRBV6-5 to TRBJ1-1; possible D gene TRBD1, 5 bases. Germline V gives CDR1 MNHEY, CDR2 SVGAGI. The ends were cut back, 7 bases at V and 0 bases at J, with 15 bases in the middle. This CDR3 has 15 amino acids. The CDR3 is CASTISWTLNTEAFF. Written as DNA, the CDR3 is TGTGCCAGCACCATCTCCTGGACACTGAACACTGAAGCTTTCTTT.

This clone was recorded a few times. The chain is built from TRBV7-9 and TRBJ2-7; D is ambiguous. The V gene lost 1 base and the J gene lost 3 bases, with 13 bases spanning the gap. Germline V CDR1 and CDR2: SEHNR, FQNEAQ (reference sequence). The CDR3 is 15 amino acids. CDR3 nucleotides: TGTGCCAGCAGCTTAGGTTCCGGCCCAAACTACGAGCAGTACTTC. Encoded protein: CASSLGSGPNYEQYF.

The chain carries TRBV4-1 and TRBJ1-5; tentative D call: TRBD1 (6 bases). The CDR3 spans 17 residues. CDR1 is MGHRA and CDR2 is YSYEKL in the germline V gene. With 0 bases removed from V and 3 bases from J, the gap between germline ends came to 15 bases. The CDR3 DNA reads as TGCGCCAGCAGCCAAGATTCAGGGGTCAACATCAATCAGCCCCAGCATTTT. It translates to CASSQDSGVNINQPQHF.

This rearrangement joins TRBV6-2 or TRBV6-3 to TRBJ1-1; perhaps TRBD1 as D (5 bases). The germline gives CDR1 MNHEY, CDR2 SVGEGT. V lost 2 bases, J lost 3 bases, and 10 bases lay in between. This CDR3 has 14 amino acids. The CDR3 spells CASSYVGVDTEAFF. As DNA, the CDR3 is TGTGCCAGCAGTTACGTGGGGGTCGACACTGAAGCTTTCTTT.

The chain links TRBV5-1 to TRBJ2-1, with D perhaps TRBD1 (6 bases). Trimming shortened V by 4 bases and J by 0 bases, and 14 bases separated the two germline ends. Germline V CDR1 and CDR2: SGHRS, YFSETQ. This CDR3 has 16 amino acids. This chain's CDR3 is CASSLGTSSSYNEQFF. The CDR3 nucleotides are TGCGCCAGCAGCCTTGGGACATCAAGCTCCTACAATGAGCAGTTCTTC.

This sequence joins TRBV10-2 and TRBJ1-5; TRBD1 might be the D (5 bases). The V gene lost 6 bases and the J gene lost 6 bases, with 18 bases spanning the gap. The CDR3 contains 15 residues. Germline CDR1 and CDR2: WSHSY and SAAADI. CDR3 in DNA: TGCGCCAGCAGCGAGATCACGGGGGACGTTCAGCCCCAGCATTTT. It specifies CASSEITGDVQPQHF.

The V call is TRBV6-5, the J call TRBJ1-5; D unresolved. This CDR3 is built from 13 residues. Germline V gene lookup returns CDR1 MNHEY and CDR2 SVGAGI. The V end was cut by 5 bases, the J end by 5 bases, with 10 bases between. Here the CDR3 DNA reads TGTGCCAGCAGTAGCTTGGGATATCAGCCCCAGCATTTT. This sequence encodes CASSSLGYQPQHF.

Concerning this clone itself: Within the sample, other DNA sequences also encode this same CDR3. The CDR3 coding sequence is TGTGCCAGCAGCCAAAGATGGACAGGGAGTAATTCACCCCTCCACTTT. It codes for CASSQRWTGSNSPLHF. V and J are TRBV5-6 and TRBJ1-6, with 8 bases that match TRBD1. The CDR3 spans 16 residues. V shed 4 bases and J 6 bases; nucleotides not matched to a gene: 9. CDR1 is SGHDT, CDR2 YYEEEE, per germline.

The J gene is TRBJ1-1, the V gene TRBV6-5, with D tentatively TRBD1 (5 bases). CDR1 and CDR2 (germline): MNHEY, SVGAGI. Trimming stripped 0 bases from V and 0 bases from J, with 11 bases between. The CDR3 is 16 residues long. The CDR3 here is CASSYSQGVMNTEAFF. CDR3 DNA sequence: TGTGCCAGCAGTTACTCCCAAGGGGTGATGAACACTGAAGCTTTCTTT.

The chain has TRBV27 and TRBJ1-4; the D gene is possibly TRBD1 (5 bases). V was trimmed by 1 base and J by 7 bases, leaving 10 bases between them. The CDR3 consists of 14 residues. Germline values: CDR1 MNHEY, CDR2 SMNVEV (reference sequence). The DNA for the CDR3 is TGTGCCAGCAGTTTATTCGGGGCCAGTGAAAAACTGTTTTTT. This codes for CASSLFGASEKLFF.

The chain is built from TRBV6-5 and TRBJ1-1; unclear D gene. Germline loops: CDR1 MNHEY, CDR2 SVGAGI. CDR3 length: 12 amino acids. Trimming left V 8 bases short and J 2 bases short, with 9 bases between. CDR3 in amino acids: CASARLNTEAFF. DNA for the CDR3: TGTGCCAGCGCCAGACTAAACACTGAAGCTTTCTTT.

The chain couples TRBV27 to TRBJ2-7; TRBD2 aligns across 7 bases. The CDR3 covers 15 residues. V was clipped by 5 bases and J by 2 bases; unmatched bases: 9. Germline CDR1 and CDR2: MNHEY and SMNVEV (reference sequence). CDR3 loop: CASSRQGRGAYEQYF. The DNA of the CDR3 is TGTGCCAGCAGTCGCCAGGGACGGGGGGCCTACGAGCAGTACTTC.

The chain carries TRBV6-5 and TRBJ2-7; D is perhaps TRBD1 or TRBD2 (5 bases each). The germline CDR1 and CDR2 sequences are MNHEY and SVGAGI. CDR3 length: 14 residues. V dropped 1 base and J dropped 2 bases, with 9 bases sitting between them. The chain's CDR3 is CASSYYRGPYEQYF. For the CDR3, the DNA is TGTGCCAGCAGTTACTATCGGGGACCCTACGAGCAGTACTTC.

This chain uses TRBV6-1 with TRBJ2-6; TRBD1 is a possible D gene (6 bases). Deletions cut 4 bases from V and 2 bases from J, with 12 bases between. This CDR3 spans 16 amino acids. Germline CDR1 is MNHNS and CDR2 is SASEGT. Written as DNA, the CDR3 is TGTGCCAGCAGTGCCCTACAGGGCCCTGGGGCCAACGTCCTGACTTTC. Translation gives CASSALQGPGANVLTF.

The CDR3 region has the DNA TGTGCCAGCAGAGTTGGGACATCTGGAAACACCATATATTTT. Its translation: CASRVGTSGNTIYF. The chain couples TRBV2 to TRBJ1-3; the D gene is possibly TRBD1 (6 bases). Deletions cut 6 bases from V and 1 base from J, with 10 bases between. Looked up from germline, CDR1 is SNHLY and CDR2 is FYNNEI. The CDR3 has 14 residues.

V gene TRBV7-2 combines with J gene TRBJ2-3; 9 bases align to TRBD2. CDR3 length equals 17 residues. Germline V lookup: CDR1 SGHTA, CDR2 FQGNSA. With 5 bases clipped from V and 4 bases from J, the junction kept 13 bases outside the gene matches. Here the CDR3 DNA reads TGTGCCAGCAGCGTAAACCCGGGACTAGCAGGTCCAGATACGCAGTATTTT. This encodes CASSVNPGLAGPDTQYF.

Here the CDR3 reads CASSPRGRSYNEQFF. CDR3 DNA: TGTGCCAGCAGCCCCAGGGGCCGGTCCTACAATGAGCAGTTCTTC. The chain is built from TRBV6-6 and TRBJ2-1; perhaps TRBD1 as D (6 bases). This CDR3 is 15 amino acids long. Germline CDR1 MNHNY, CDR2 SVGAGI (reference sequence). Trimming shortened V by 6 bases and J by 1 base, and 13 bases separated the two germline ends.

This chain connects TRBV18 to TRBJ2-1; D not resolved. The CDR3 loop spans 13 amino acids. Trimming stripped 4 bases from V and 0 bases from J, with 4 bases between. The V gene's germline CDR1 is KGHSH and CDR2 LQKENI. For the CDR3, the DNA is TGTGCCAGCTCACTTAGCTCCTACAATGAGCAGTTCTTC. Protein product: CASSLSSYNEQFF.

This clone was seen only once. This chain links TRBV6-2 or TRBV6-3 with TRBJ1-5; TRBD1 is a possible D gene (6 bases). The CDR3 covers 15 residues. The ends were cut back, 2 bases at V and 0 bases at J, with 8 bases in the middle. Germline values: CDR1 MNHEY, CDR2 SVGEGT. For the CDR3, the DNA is TGTGCCAGCAGTTACGCAGGGGCTAGCAATCAGCCCCAGCATTTT. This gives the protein CASSYAGASNQPQHF.

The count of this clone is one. CDR3 amino acids: CASSVRWGGTGELFF. The CDR3 DNA sequence: TGTGCCAGCAGTGTTCGGTGGGGGGGAACCGGGGAGCTGTTTTTT. The J gene is TRBJ2-2, the V gene TRBV2; TRBD2 matches at 7 bases. Germline V gene sequence: CDR1 SNHLY, CDR2 FYNNEI. The CDR3 extends over 15 amino acids. V shed 4 bases, J shed 5 bases, and the junction held 7 bases outside the gene matches.

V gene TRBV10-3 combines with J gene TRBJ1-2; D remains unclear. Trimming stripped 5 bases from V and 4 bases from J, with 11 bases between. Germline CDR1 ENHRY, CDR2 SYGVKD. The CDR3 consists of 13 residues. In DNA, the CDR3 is TGTGCCATCAGTAACGGGCTAGGCTATGGCTACACCTTC. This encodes CAISNGLGYGYTF.

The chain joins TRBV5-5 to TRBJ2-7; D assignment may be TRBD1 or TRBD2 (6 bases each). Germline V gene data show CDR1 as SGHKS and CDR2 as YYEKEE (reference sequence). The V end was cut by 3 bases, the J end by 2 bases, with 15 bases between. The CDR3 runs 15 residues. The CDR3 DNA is TGTGCCAGCAGCTGGGAAGGGGGGCGGGCCTACGAGCAGTACTTC. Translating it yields CASSWEGGRAYEQYF.

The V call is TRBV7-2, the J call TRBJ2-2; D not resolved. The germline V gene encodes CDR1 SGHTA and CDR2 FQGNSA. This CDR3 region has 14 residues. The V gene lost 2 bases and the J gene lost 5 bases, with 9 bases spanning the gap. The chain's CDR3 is CASSLSGSTGELFF. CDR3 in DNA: TGTGCCAGCAGCTTATCGGGTTCAACCGGGGAGCTGTTTTTT.

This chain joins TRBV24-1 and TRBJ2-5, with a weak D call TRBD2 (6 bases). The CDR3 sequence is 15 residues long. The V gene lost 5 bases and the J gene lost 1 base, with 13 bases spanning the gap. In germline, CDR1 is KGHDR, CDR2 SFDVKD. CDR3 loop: CATSVPLGGQETQYF. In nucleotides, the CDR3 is TGTGCCACCAGTGTCCCGCTCGGGGGCCAAGAGACCCAGTACTTC.

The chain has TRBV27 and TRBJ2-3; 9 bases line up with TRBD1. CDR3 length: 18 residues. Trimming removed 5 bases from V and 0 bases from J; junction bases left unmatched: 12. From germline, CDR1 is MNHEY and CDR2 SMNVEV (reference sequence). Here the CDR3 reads CASSPKPAGQGSTDTQYF. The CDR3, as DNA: TGTGCCAGCAGTCCCAAACCGGCCGGACAGGGGAGCACAGATACGCAGTATTTT.

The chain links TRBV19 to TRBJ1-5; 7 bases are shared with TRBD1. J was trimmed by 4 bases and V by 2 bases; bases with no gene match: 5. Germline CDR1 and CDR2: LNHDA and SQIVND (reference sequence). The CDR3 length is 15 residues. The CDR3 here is CASSISTGPNQPQHF. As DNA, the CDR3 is TGTGCCAGTAGTATATCGACAGGGCCGAATCAGCCCCAGCATTTT.

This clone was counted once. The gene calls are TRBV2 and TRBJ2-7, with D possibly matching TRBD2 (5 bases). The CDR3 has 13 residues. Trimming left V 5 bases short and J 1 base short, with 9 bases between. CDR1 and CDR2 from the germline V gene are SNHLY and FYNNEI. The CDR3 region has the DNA TGTGCCAGCAGTAAACGCGGGTCCTACGAGCAGTACTTC. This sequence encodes CASSKRGSYEQYF.

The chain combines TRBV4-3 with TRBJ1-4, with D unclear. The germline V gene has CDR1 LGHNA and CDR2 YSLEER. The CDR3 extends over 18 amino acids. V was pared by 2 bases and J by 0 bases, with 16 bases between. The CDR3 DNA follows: TGCGCCAGCAGCCAACTAGGCCTTGTGGTTGCAACTAATGAAAAACTGTTTTTT. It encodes CASSQLGLVVATNEKLFF.

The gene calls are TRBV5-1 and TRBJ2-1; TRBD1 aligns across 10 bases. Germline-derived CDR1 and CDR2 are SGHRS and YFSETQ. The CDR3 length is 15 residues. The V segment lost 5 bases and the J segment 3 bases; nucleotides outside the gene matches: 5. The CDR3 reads CASSPGTGVYNEQFF. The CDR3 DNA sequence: TGCGCCAGCAGTCCCGGGACAGGGGTCTACAATGAGCAGTTCTTC.